This is a list of T cell receptor beta chains from one sample in a study of T cells in pancreatic ductal adenocarcinoma. Method: immunoSEQ multiplex PCR; TCRdb's copy keeps in-frame clones and lacks some. Among roughly 100,000 clones listed, 90% to 95% were seen once. The sequencing input was PBMCs. The receptors derive from a human donor with pancreatic ductal adenocarcinoma. Each CDR3 is given with its conserved first and last residue. The order of the fields is J gene, D gene, V gene, clone size, CDR3 DNA, CDR3 protein. D genes are given only for firm matches. Size tells how often a clone was seen (once, few, many) or the class of an expanded clone, and some rows leave it out.

TRBJ2-7	.	TRBV15	.	TGTGCCACCAGCAGAGATTCTGCAGCCTACGAGCAGTACTTC	CATSRDSAAYEQYF
TRBJ1-3	.	TRBV28	.	TGTGCCTCGTGGGGCCCTTCCTCTGGAAACACCATATATTTT	CASWGPSSGNTIYF
TRBJ2-3	TRBD1	TRBV28	.	TGTGCCAGCAGTTTCGGGGACAGGGGGTGGGTGGATACGCAGTATTTT	CASSFGDRGWVDTQYF
TRBJ1-2	.	TRBV5-4	.	TGTGCCAGCAGCCGAGATTCTAACTATGGCTACACCTTC	CASSRDSNYGYTF
TRBJ2-2	.	TRBV28	.	TGTGCCAGCAGGGGGGAAGGAGGGACCGGGGAGCTGTTTTTT	CASRGEGGTGELFF
TRBJ2-3	TRBD2	TRBV5-4	.	TGTGCCAGCAGCGCCTTAGCGGGAGTTAGAACAGATACGCAGTATTTT	CASSALAGVRTDTQYF
TRBJ2-1	.	TRBV9	.	TGTGCCAGCAGCGTAGCCCTAAGCTCCTACAATGAGCAGTTCTTC	CASSVALSSYNEQFF
TRBJ2-1	.	TRBV6-6	.	TGTGCCAGCAGTTACTCGTTACCTAGTATCTACAATGAGCAGTTCTTC	CASSYSLPSIYNEQFF
TRBJ2-1	.	TRBV11-3	.	TGTGCCAGCAGCTTGGCGACAGGCTACAATGAGCAGTTCTTC	CASSLATGYNEQFF
TRBJ1-1	TRBD1	TRBV2	.	TGTGCCAGCAGTCTGGACAGGGACACTGAAGCTTTCTTT	CASSLDRDTEAFF
TRBJ2-3	.	TRBV9	.	TGTGCCAGCAAGGAGGCGGGGGCTAGCACAGATACGCAGTATTTT	CASKEAGASTDTQYF
TRBJ2-1	TRBD2	TRBV27	.	TGTGCCAGCAGTTTGGCTGCGGGAGAAATCTACAATGAGCAGTTCTTC	CASSLAAGEIYNEQFF
TRBJ2-3	TRBD2	TRBV2	.	TGTGCCAGCAGGGGCGGGAGCCCAGATACGCAGTATTTT	CASRGGSPDTQYF
TRBJ2-7	.	TRBV7-8	once	TGTGCCAGCAGATGGGACTCGAACTACGAGCAGTACTTC	CASRWDSNYEQYF
TRBJ1-5	.	TRBV5-1	.	TGCGCCAGCAGCCGTACGGGGGGAGTTAATCAGCCCCAGCATTTT	CASSRTGGVNQPQHF
TRBJ2-7	TRBD2	TRBV28	.	TGTGCCAGCAGTTCCTATGGGGGGGGGAACTACGAGCAGTACTTC	CASSSYGGGNYEQYF
TRBJ1-1	TRBD1	TRBV5-1	once	TGCGCCAGCAGCTTCAGGACAGGGGAGGACACTGAAGCTTTCTTT	CASSFRTGEDTEAFF
TRBJ2-5	TRBD1	TRBV7-9	.	TGTGCCAGCAGCTTAGCCTTAGGGGGACAGGGGAGGGAGACCCAGTACTTC	CASSLALGGQGRETQYF
TRBJ1-2	.	TRBV28	.	TGTGCCAGCAGTTCTGGGGGGAGGGACTATGGCTACACCTTC	CASSSGGRDYGYTF
TRBJ2-5	.	TRBV2	.	TGTGCCAGCAGTGAAGTCCGCGTGGCCCAGTACTTC	CASSEVRVAQYF
TRBJ2-5	TRBD1	TRBV9	.	TGTGCCAGCAGCCCGGGACAGGGGTTCCGGGAGACCCAGTACTTC	CASSPGQGFRETQYF
TRBJ1-1	.	TRBV6-6	.	TGTGCCAGCAGGGACAGTTCCACTGAAGCTTTCTTT	CASRDSSTEAFF
TRBJ2-1	.	TRBV18	.	TGTGCCAGCTCACCTCTGGCCGGGGAGCAGTTCTTC	CASSPLAGEQFF
TRBJ2-7	.	TRBV2	.	TGTGCCAGCACGGGACAACCATCCTACGAGCAGTACTTC	CASTGQPSYEQYF
TRBJ1-5	.	TRBV6-1	.	TGTGCCAGCAGTGAAGCGACGGGAGGTCAGCCCCAGCATTTT	CASSEATGGQPQHF
TRBJ1-5	.	TRBV6-1	.	TGTGCCAGCAGCCGGACAGAAGCCAATCAGCCCCAGCATTTT	CASSRTEANQPQHF
TRBJ2-1	.	TRBV28	.	TGTGCCAGCAGTTCGGGTGGACTCCAGTCCTACAATGAGCAGTTCTTC	CASSSGGLQSYNEQFF